Each of the 8 T cell receptor beta chains below was sequenced from the same sample in a study of blood T cells in healthy people across ages. Through a sample-barcoded 5' primer and a J-beta primer mix, a second PCR was run for roughly 6 to 11 cycles. TCRdb analysed the 5' RACE reads with MiXCR anew, one entry per CDR3 protein. Seen here are 1.8 million or so distinct CDR3 sequences, more than 35% observed once, and the top ten hold 20% to 25%. The specimen was blood. All receptors derive from a human donor in good health.

Of note for this clonotype: One end of the junction varies from germline; a read error may be responsible. The chain has TRBV29-1 and TRBJ2-7; TRBD1 matches 9 bases. The CDR3 totals 15 residues. Germline V gene lookup returns CDR1 SQVTM and CDR2 ANQGSEA. Here the CDR3 DNA reads TGCAGCGTCGGAATCCGGGACAGGGTCTCCTGCGAGCAGTACTTC. Translation: CSVGIRDRVSCEQYF.

This clonotype occurred many times. The V call is TRBV29-1, the J call TRBJ2-5, with a possible D match to TRBD2 (6 bases). CDR3 length: 14 residues. Trimming removed 5 bases at V and 2 bases at J, with 15 bases between. Germline CDR1 reads SQVTM; CDR2 reads ANQGSEA. The CDR3 nucleotides read TGCAGCGTTAGCGCGGGACCCGAACAAGAGACCCAGTACTTC. Translating gives CSVSAGPEQETQYF.

Notes on this clonotype: Its ends do not fully match the called genes, so a read error is possible. V is TRBV7-2 and J is TRBJ2-1; TRBD2 matches 9 bases. CDR1 SGHTA and CDR2 FQGNSA come from the germline V gene. CDR3 length: 15 amino acids. DNA for the CDR3: TGTGCCTGCAGCCGAAGCGGGGGGTCCTACAATGAGCAGTTCTTC. Protein product: CACSRSGGSYNEQFF. The full variable domain, with the rest looked up from reference TRBV7-2 and TRBJ2-1, is GAGVSQSPSNKVTEKGKDVELRCDPISGHTALYWYRQSLGQGLEFLIYFQGNSAPDKSGLPSDRFSAERTGGSVSTLTIQRTQQEDSAVYLCACSRSGGSYNEQFFGPGTRLTVL.

The chain uses TRBV20-1 and TRBJ1-1; 7 positions agree with TRBD1. There are 14 residues in the CDR3. Germline values: CDR1 DFQATT, CDR2 SNEGSKA (reference sequence). The J segment lost 4 bases and the V segment lost 3 bases, leaving 8 bases of the junction unmatched. CDR3 nucleotides: TGCAGTGCTAGGGCAGGGGGTGTGAGCACTGAAGCTTTCTTT. Translation gives CSARAGGVSTEAFF.

The table lists this clonotype with a few counts. The gene calls are TRBV20-1 and TRBJ2-4, with 7 bases aligning to TRBD2. This CDR3 contains 14 residues. Trimming removed 1 base from V and 5 bases from J; junction bases left unmatched: 5. In germline, CDR1 is DFQATT, CDR2 SNEGSKA (reference sequence). DNA for the CDR3: TGCAGTGCTAGAGCCCATCGGGGGGAAAACATTCAGTACTTC. Protein sequence: CSARAHRGENIQYF.

The chain employs TRBV7-8 and TRBJ2-7; no definite D call. The CDR3 consists of 13 residues. Germline CDR1 is SGHVS and CDR2 is FQNEAQ. With 1 base removed from V and 7 bases from J, the gap between germline ends came to 11 bases. The DNA for the CDR3 is TGTGCCAGCAGCTTAGGGTTCGGGTCGGAGCAGTACTTC. Amino acid sequence: CASSLGFGSEQYF.

This clonotype was counted only a few times. At one boundary the junction diverges from the germline segment, which might be a read error. V usage is TRBV4-3 and J usage is TRBJ2-4, with D perhaps matching TRBD2 (6 bases). The CDR3 extends over 15 amino acids. Germline V gene data show CDR1 as LGHNA and CDR2 as YSLEER. The CDR3 protein is CAGSTTGGLANIQYF. The CDR3 nucleotides read TGCGCCGGCAGTACCACCGGGGGACTTGCAAACATTCAGTACTTC.

This clonotype was observed a few times. V gene TRBV12-5 combines with J gene TRBJ2-3; D remains ambiguous. The germline CDR1 and CDR2 sequences are LGHNT and FRNRAP. There are 13 residues in the CDR3. Deletions cut 2 bases from V and 2 bases from J, with 5 bases between. The CDR3 coding sequence is TGTGCTAGTGGTTTGTCACACACAGATACGCAGTATTTT. The encoded protein is CASGLSHTDTQYF.